Detailed here is one T cell receptor (beta chain). The sample is drawn from a study of blood T cell repertoires in COVID-19. Study summary: Acute and convalescent COVID-19 specimens originated in the United States, Italy and Spain. T cells, B-cell-depleted T cells, or PBMCs supplied cDNA or gDNA.

Original analysis: Estimation of nucleated cell counts relied on the amplification of reference gene primers. Data came from immunoSEQ multiplex PCR; TCRdb stores just in-frame clones and leaves some out. The V and J calls and the clone size are those of that table, but D and trimming were determined from the DNA. The sample includes 55,000 to 65,000 clones, roughly 88% seen only once; the top ten take approximately 1.5%. J was trimmed by 8 bases and V by 4 bases; bases with no gene match: 2. CDR3 size: 14 residues. Per germline, CDR1 MDHEN and CDR2 SYDVKM. The receptor's source is a human donor in a cohort sampled during active COVID-19. The chain carries TRBV28 and TRBJ2-1; TRBD2 matches at 13 bases. Source material: peripheral blood. The CDR3 protein is CASSWTSGRYEQFF. The CDR3 nucleotides are TGTGCCAGCAGTTGGACTAGCGGGAGATATGAGCAGTTCTTC.